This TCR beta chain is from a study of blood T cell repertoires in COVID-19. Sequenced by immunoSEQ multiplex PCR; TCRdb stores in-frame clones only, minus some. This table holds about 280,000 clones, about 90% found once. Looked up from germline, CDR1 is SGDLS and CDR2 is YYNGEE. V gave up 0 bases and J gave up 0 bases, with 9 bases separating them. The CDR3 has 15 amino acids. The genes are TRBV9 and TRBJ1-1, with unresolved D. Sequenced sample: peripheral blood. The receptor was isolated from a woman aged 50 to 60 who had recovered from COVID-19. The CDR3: CASSVGAGLNTEAFF. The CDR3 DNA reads TGTGCCAGCAGCGTAGGGGCAGGCCTGAACACTGAAGCTTTCTTT.